Following are 7 T cell receptor beta chains from one sample sequenced in a study of Ad26.COV2.S vaccination and SARS-CoV-2 variants. Clones were sequenced by immunoSEQ multiplex PCR, and TCRdb holds only the in-frame ones, with some missing. The sample yields about 370,000 clones, about 85% seen once. The treatment was: some 20 received Ad26.COV2.S at low or high dose, single or two shots; 5 received placebo; per-sample allocation not given. Day 63 after the first injection of vaccine or placebo was the sampling time. The source was peripheral blood, collected in a trial of Ad26.COV2.S vaccine versus placebo. These TCRs come from a person aged 18 to 65 who received the Ad26.COV2.S COVID-19 vaccine or a placebo.

The count of this clone is one. The chain combines TRBV5-4 with TRBJ1-2, with a possible D match to TRBD1 (5 bases). The CDR3 totals 15 residues. The germline V and J ends were trimmed by 0 bases and 8 bases, with 17 bases remaining between them. Germline loops: CDR1 SGHNT, CDR2 YYREEE (reference sequence). The CDR3 spells CASSLGQTRSGGYTF. CDR3 DNA sequence: TGTGCCAGCAGCTTGGGACAGACAAGAAGCGGCGGCTACACCTTC.

This clone has a handful of counts. The V gene is TRBV27, the J gene TRBJ1-4; TRBD1 agrees at 10 bases. V shed 2 bases, J shed 0 bases, and the junction held 3 bases outside the gene matches. CDR1 is MNHEY, CDR2 SMNVEV, per germline (reference sequence). The CDR3 consists of 17 residues. For the CDR3, the DNA is TGTGCCAGCAGTTTAACCGGACAGGGGGCAACTAATGAAAAACTGTTTTTT. This translates into CASSLTGQGATNEKLFF. The complete variable domain, with remaining parts taken from reference TRBV27 and TRBJ1-4, reads EAQVTQNPRYLITVTGKKLTVTCSQNMNHEYMSWYRQDPGLGLRQIYYSMNVEVTDKGDVPEGYKVSRKEKRNFPLILESPSPNQTSLYFCASSLTGQGATNEKLFFGSGTQLSVL.

J is TRBJ2-5 and V is TRBV5-4, with 7 positions matching TRBD1. The CDR3 loop spans 14 amino acids. Germline lookup yields CDR1 SGHNT and CDR2 YYREEE (reference sequence). The V gene end was trimmed by 4 bases and the J gene end by 2 bases; junction bases not matched to a gene: 5. CDR3 sequence (DNA): TGTGCCAGCAGCCTTACAGGGGATCAAGAGACCCAGTACTTC. Translation: CASSLTGDQETQYF.

The chain has TRBV29-1 and TRBJ1-2; TRBD1 matches at 11 bases. Germline values: CDR1 SQVTM, CDR2 ANQGSEA. Trimming at V came to 4 bases and at J to 8 bases, leaving 6 bases not matched to a gene. The CDR3 loop spans 13 amino acids. The CDR3 DNA reads TGCAGCGTTGGGACAGGGGGCGCGAAAGGCTACACCTTC. It translates to CSVGTGGAKGYTF.

The gene calls are TRBV12-3 or TRBV12-4 and TRBJ2-7; possibly TRBD1 for D (6 bases). CDR3 length: 13 amino acids. Trimming removed 5 bases at V and 1 base at J, with 9 bases between. The CDR3 region has the DNA TGTGCCAGCAGTAGGGACATATCCTACGAGCAGTACTTC. Translating gives CASSRDISYEQYF.

This clone was detected ten times or more. V gene TRBV5-1 combines with J gene TRBJ1-2; perhaps TRBD1 as D (5 bases). Per germline, CDR1 SGHRS and CDR2 YFSETQ. CDR3 length: 16 amino acids. V was clipped by 4 bases and J by 2 bases, with 18 bases between them. The DNA for the CDR3 is TGCGCCAGCAGCCCCTCCTCTGGGGCGGTAAACTATGGCTACACCTTC. It specifies CASSPSSGAVNYGYTF.

The genes are TRBV2 and TRBJ1-2; D ambiguous. The V end was cut by 3 bases, the J end by 5 bases, with 13 bases between. The CDR3 sequence is 14 residues long. CDR1 and CDR2 (germline): SNHLY, FYNNEI. CDR3 loop: CASSERYFAYGYTF. Here the CDR3 DNA reads TGTGCCAGCAGTGAGCGCTATTTCGCGTATGGCTACACCTTC. Full variable domain (rest looked up from reference TRBV2 and TRBJ1-2): EPEVTQTPSHQVTQMGQEVILRCVPISNHLYFYWYRQILGQKVEFLVSFYNNEISEKSEIFDDQFSVERPDGSNFTLKIRSTKLEDSAMYFCASSERYFAYGYTFGSGTRLTVV.